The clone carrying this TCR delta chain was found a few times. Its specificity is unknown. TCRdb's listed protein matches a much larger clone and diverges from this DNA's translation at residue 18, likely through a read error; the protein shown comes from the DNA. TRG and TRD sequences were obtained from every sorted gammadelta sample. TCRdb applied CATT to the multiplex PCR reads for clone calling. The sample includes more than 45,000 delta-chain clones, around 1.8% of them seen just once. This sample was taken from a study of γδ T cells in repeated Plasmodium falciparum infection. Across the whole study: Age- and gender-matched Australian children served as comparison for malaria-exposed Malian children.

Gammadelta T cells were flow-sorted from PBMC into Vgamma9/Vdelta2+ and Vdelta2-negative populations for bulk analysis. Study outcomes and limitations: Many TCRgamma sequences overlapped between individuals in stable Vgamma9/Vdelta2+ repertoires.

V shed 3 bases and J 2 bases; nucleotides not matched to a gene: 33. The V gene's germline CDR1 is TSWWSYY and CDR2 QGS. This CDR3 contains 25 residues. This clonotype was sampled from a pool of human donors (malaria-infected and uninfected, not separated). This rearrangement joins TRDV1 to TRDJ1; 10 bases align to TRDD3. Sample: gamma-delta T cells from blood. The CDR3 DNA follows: TGTGCTCTTGGGGACTCTCCTACAACGGAACCCCAACCCCGTACTGGGGGATTCCCAACCGATAAACTCATCTTT. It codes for CALGDSPTTEPQPRTGGFPTDKLIF.